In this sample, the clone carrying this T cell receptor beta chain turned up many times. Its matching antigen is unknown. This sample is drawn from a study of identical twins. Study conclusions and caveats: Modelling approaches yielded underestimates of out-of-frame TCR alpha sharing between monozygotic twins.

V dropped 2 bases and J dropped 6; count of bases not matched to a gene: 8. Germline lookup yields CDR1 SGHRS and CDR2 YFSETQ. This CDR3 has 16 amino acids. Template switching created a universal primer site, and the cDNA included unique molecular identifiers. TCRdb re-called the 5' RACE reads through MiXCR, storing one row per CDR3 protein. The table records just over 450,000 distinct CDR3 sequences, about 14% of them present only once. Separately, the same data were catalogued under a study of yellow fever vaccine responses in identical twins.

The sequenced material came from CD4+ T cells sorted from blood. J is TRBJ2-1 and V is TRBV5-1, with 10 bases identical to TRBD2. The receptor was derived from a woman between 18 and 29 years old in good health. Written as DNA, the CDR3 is TGCGCCAGCAGCTTAATAGCGGGGGGTTACGGCAATGAGCAGTTCTTC. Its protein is CASSLIAGGYGNEQFF.